The rows below give T cell receptor beta chains drawn from one sample of a study of blood T cells in healthy people across ages. MiXCR was run by TCRdb on the 5' RACE reads, yielding one entry per CDR3 protein. The sample consists of just over 800,000 distinct CDR3 sequences, around 68% of them appearing once. Specimen: blood. Source of these receptors: a man aged 30 to 45 in good health. The CDR3 runs from the conserved cysteine through the conserved F or W. Each record gives: clone size, D gene, J gene, V gene, CDR3 protein, CDR3 DNA. A D gene is named only where the DNA matches it firmly. Clone size, where shown, is once, few, many, or a class for clones that have expanded.

>few|TRBD2|TRBJ2-1|TRBV7-2
CASSPSAAGGWNEQFF
TGTGCCAGCAGCCCTAGCGCAGCGGGGGGGTGGAATGAGCAGTTCTTC
>NA|NA|TRBJ2-1|TRBV14
CASSQTPQTHNEQFF
TGTGCCAGCAGCCAAACCCCACAAACACACAATGAGCAGTTCTTC
>few|NA|TRBJ2-7|TRBV5-1
CASSGIWGGDEQYF
TGCGCCAGCAGCGGTATTTGGGGAGGTGACGAGCAGTACTTC
>NA|TRBD1|TRBJ2-5|TRBV29-1
CSAWTGQETQYF
TGCAGCGCTTGGACAGGCCAAGAGACCCAGTACTTC
>NA|TRBD2|TRBJ2-5|TRBV4-3
CASSQVRPAGGQETQYF
TGCGCCAGCAGCCAAGTGAGGCCAGCGGGGGGGCAAGAGACCCAGTACTTC
>NA|NA|TRBJ2-5|TRBV4-1
CASSQDGLGETQYF
TGCGCCAGCAGCCAAGATGGTTTGGGTGAGACCCAGTACTTC
>once|NA|TRBJ2-7|TRBV9
CASSVGGVEQYF
TGTGCCAGCAGCGTAGGAGGGGTCGAGCAGTACTTC
>NA|TRBD1|TRBJ1-5|TRBV5-1
CASSFGTGKNQPQHF
TGCGCCAGCAGCTTCGGGACAGGGAAGAATCAGCCCCAGCATTTT
>NA|NA|TRBJ2-7|TRBV3-1
CASSQQGRKGEQYF
TGTGCCAGCAGCCAACAGGGGCGAAAGGGCGAGCAGTACTTC
>once|TRBD1|TRBJ2-4|TRBV29-1
CSVEGTRDRVNEQYF
TGCAGCGTTGAGGGGACCCGGGACAGGGTGAATGAGCAGTACTTC
>NA|TRBD2|TRBJ2-1|TRBV20-1
CSAGGGSSYNEQFF
TGCAGTGCCGGGGGGGGGAGCTCCTACAATGAGCAGTTCTTC
>few|TRBD1|TRBJ2-7|TRBV7-9
CASSLEGALGEQYF
TGTGCCAGCAGCTTAGAGGGGGCGCTAGGGGAGCAGTACTTC
>NA|NA|TRBJ1-1|TRBV6-1
CASSARQSTEAFF
TGTGCCAGCAGTGCTAGACAGAGCACTGAAGCTTTCTTT
>NA|NA|TRBJ2-5|TRBV14
CASSQAFGSQETQYF
TGTGCCAGCAGCCAAGCTTTCGGCTCTCAAGAGACCCAGTACTTC
>NA|NA|TRBJ2-5|TRBV20-1
CSARAYETGTQYF
TGCAGTGCTAGAGCCTACGAGACAGGGACCCAGTACTTC
>NA|NA|TRBJ1-2|TRBV7-2
CASSWVGGSLAGYTF
TGTGCCAGCAGCTGGGTCGGCGGCAGCCTTGCGGGCTACACCTTC
>NA|TRBD2|TRBJ2-1|TRBV2
CASSGTSGRFRDEQFF
TGTGCCAGCAGTGGGACTAGTGGCCGATTTAGGGATGAGCAGTTCTTC
>NA|TRBD1|TRBJ2-3|TRBV4-3
CASSPGQGVIDTQYF
TGCGCCAGCAGCCCGGGACAGGGGGTCATAGATACGCAGTATTTT
>NA|TRBD1|TRBJ1-2|TRBV5-1
CAGSLEPGQGHYGYTF
TGCGCCGGCAGCCTAGAACCTGGACAGGGTCACTATGGCTACACCTTC
>NA|NA|TRBJ2-3|TRBV24-1
CATSDLGGGPRTDTRYF
TGTGCCACCAGTGATTTAGGGGGGGGGCCCCGCACAGATACGCGGTATTTT
>NA|TRBD2|TRBJ2-3|TRBV12-3/TRBV12-4
CASRLAGAGDTQYF
TGTGCCAGCAGACTAGCGGGGGCGGGAGATACGCAGTATTTT
>NA|TRBD2|TRBJ2-3|TRBV3-1
CASSQDQVAGNPDTQYF
TGTGCCAGCAGCCAAGATCAGGTAGCGGGGAACCCAGATACGCAGTATTTT
>NA|TRBD2|TRBJ2-7|TRBV7-2
CASSQTSGNYEQYF
TGTGCCAGCAGCCAGACTAGCGGGAACTACGAGCAGTACTTC
>many|NA|TRBJ1-6|TRBV10-3
CAITPRVSESPLHF
TGTGCCATCACTCCCAGGGTCTCGGAATCACCCCTCCACTTT
>NA|TRBD1|TRBJ1-4|TRBV7-9
CASSLTGQDNEKLFF
TGTGCCAGCAGCTTAACGGGACAGGATAATGAAAAACTGTTTTTT
>NA|NA|TRBJ2-2|TRBV21-1
CASSKGRGSSNTGELFF
TGTGCCAGCAGCAAGGGTCGGGGTAGCTCGAACACCGGGGAGCTGTTTTTT
>NA|NA|TRBJ2-7|TRBV5-1
CASRSAAGATYEQYF
TGCGCCAGCAGATCCGCGGCGGGGGCCACCTACGAGCAGTACTTC
>NA|TRBD2|TRBJ2-1|TRBV29-1
CSVEGGTSYNEQFF
TGCAGCGTTGAGGGGGGGACCTCCTACAATGAGCAGTTCTTC
>NA|NA|TRBJ1-4|TRBV6-5
CASSYRAGRNEKLFF
TGTGCCAGCAGTTACCGGGCAGGGAGGAATGAAAAACTGTTTTTT
>NA|NA|TRBJ1-6|TRBV2
CASTPRQRNSPLHF
TGTGCCAGCACTCCTCGACAGAGAAATTCACCCCTCCACTTT
>NA|NA|TRBJ2-1|TRBV27
CASKPTSLGYNEQFF
TGTGCCAGCAAACCCACGAGTTTAGGGTACAATGAGCAGTTCTTC
>NA|NA|TRBJ2-3|TRBV20-1
CSARDGASTDTQYF
TGCAGTGCTAGAGACGGGGCTAGCACAGATACGCAGTATTTT
>NA|NA|TRBJ2-7|TRBV7-2
CASSWVQNSYEQYF
TGTGCCAGCAGCTGGGTCCAAAACTCCTACGAGCAGTACTTC
>NA|NA|TRBJ2-1|TRBV29-1
CSVRPLGRTYSEQFF
TGCAGCGTTAGGCCCTTGGGGCGGACGTACAGTGAGCAGTTCTTC
>NA|NA|TRBJ2-3|TRBV10-3
CAIRAGSTDTQYF
TGTGCCATCCGGGCAGGAAGCACAGATACGCAGTATTTT
>NA|NA|TRBJ2-5|TRBV6-5
CASARRQAEQYF
TGTGCCAGCGCCAGACGGCAAGCTGAGCAGTACTTC
>few|NA|TRBJ2-1|TRBV5-1
CASRPQDNEQFF
TGCGCCAGCAGACCACAAGACAATGAGCAGTTCTTC
>NA|NA|TRBJ2-1|TRBV4-3
CASSPTGGNNEQFF
TGCGCCAGCAGCCCTACCGGAGGCAACAATGAGCAGTTCTTC
>NA|NA|TRBJ2-3|TRBV9
CASSVSGIAPDTQYF
TGTGCCAGCAGCGTTTCAGGGATAGCACCAGATACGCAGTATTTT
>few|NA|TRBJ2-5|TRBV7-2
CASSLAVGRETQYF
TGTGCCAGCAGCTTAGCGGTGGGCCGGGAGACCCAGTACTTC
>few|TRBD1|TRBJ1-5|TRBV6-6
CASSSTGGQDQPQHF
TGTGCCAGCAGTTCGACAGGGGGCCAGGATCAGCCCCAGCATTTT
>NA|NA|TRBJ2-1|TRBV6-2/TRBV6-3
CASRNSGYGSYNEQFF
TGTGCCAGCAGAAACTCAGGGTACGGATCCTACAATGAGCAGTTCTTC